Following are 26 T cell receptor beta chains from one sample sequenced in a study of spatial heterogeneity in lung cancer. TCRdb reprocessed the 5' RACE reads with MiXCR, giving one entry per CDR3 protein. The sample records about 3,500 distinct CDR3 sequences, 4% to 6% being singletons. Study observations and caveats: Expanded alpha and beta TCR counts within tumors tracked tumor mutation counts.

Time point noted: sample taken at primary tumor resection. No antigen has been identified for these receptors. The source material was lung tumor tissue, sampled at surgery. Receptor source: a female donor with early-stage non-small cell lung cancer.

By proportion, this clonotype is medium-sized. The chain links TRBV7-8 to TRBJ2-4, with D perhaps TRBD1 (6 bases). The CDR3 consists of 16 residues. The V gene's germline CDR1 is SGHVS and CDR2 FQNEAQ. V shed 1 base and J shed 1 base, with 11 bases lying between them. CDR3 region: CASSLVARGAKNIQYF. The CDR3, as DNA: TGTGCCAGCAGCTTAGTAGCGAGGGGGGCCAAAAACATTCAGTACTTC. The whole variable domain, filled in from reference TRBV7-8 and TRBJ2-4, reads GAGVSQSPRYKVAKRGQDVALRCDPISGHVSLFWYQQALGQGPEFLTYFQNEAQLDKSGLPSDRFFAERPEGSVSTLKIQRTQQEDSAVYLCASSLVARGAKNIQYFGAGTRLSVL.

This clonotype qualifies as medium-sized. The chain employs TRBV7-2 and TRBJ1-5; D gene ambiguous. CDR3 length equals 13 residues. CDR1 and CDR2 (germline): SGHTA, FQGNSA. V dropped 3 bases and J dropped 1 base, with 4 bases sitting between them. DNA of the CDR3: TGTGCCAGCAGCTTTGGGAGCAATCAGCCCCAGCATTTT. As protein: CASSFGSNQPQHF. The complete variable domain, with remaining parts taken from reference TRBV7-2 and TRBJ1-5, reads GAGVSQSPSNKVTEKGKDVELRCDPISGHTALYWYRQSLGQGLEFLIYFQGNSAPDKSGLPSDRFSAERTGGSVSTLTIQRTQQEDSAVYLCASSFGSNQPQHFGDGTRLSIL.

This clonotype was seen repeatedly, ten times or more. The chain couples TRBV5-6 to TRBJ2-7; D gene unclear. The germline V gene has CDR1 SGHDT and CDR2 YYEEEE. V was clipped by 1 base and J by 3 bases, with 14 bases between them. The CDR3 runs to 15 residues. CDR3 sequence reads: CASSLTPLPSYEQYF. The CDR3 DNA reads TGTGCCAGCAGCTTGACACCTCTGCCGAGCTACGAGCAGTACTTC.

This clonotype is medium-sized within its sample. This sequence joins TRBV28 and TRBJ1-1; D remains unclear. Trimming shortened V by 5 bases and J by 5 bases, and 12 bases separated the two germline ends. The germline gives CDR1 MDHEN, CDR2 SYDVKM. The CDR3 totals 13 residues. The CDR3 nucleotides are TGTGCCAGCAGTCGCGCGGAGAGGACTGAAGCTTTCTTT. Its translation: CASSRAERTEAFF.

This clonotype was seen only a few times. This chain uses TRBV5-4 with TRBJ2-5; unclear D gene. The CDR3 is 14 amino acids. Trimming removed 0 bases from V and 4 bases from J, with 10 bases in between. Germline lookup yields CDR1 SGHNT and CDR2 YYREEE (reference sequence). Here the CDR3 DNA reads TGTGCCAGCAGCTTGGCCGGAAAGGCAGAGACCCAGTACTTC. This codes for CASSLAGKAETQYF. The full variable domain, in which reference TRBV5-4 and TRBJ2-5 provide the parts outside the CDR3, is ETGVTQSPTHLIKTRGQQVTLRCSSQSGHNTVSWYQQALGQGPQFIFQYYREEENGRGNFPPRFSGLQFPNYSSELNVNALELDDSALYLCASSLAGKAETQYFGPGTRLLVL.

The sample holds one count of this clonotype. The genes are TRBV7-6 and TRBJ2-1; D might be TRBD1 (6 bases). CDR1 and CDR2 (germline): SGHVS, FNYEAQ. The CDR3 extends over 15 amino acids. V was trimmed by 6 bases and J by 4 bases, leaving 16 bases between them. The CDR3 nucleotides are TGTGCCAGCAGTAAAGACAGGAATACGTACAATGAGCAGTTCTTC. It codes for CASSKDRNTYNEQFF.

The chain couples TRBV20-1 to TRBJ1-4, with D possibly TRBD1 on 5 matching bases. The CDR3 has 14 residues. Germline V lookup: CDR1 DFQATT, CDR2 SNEGSKA (reference sequence). V dropped 3 bases and J dropped 0 bases, with 8 bases sitting between them. This chain's CDR3 is CSARGGPTNEKLFF. The DNA for the CDR3 is TGCAGTGCTAGGGGGGGACCAACTAATGAAAAACTGTTTTTT.

By sample fraction, this clonotype is medium-sized. The rearrangement joins TRBV7-9 to TRBJ2-3, with 7 bases identical to TRBD1. The CDR3 runs 13 residues. J lost 6 bases, V lost 5 bases, and 5 bases had no gene match. Germline CDR1 and CDR2: SEHNR and FQNEAQ (reference sequence). CDR3 sequence: CASSPPQGDTQYF. CDR3 in DNA: TGTGCCAGCAGCCCTCCACAGGGGGATACGCAGTATTTT.

Within the sample, this clonotype is medium-sized. The chain is built from TRBV5-1 and TRBJ2-1; weak D call: TRBD1 (6 bases). V was cut by 0 bases and J by 4 bases, with 8 bases left in between. Germline values: CDR1 SGHRS, CDR2 YFSETQ. There are 14 residues in the CDR3. The CDR3 spells CASSLAGQYNEQFF. CDR3 DNA sequence: TGCGCCAGCAGCTTGGCCGGACAGTACAATGAGCAGTTCTTC.

Worth noting for this clonotype: Given a much more abundant clone one base away, this may be a read error. The chain combines TRBV7-2 with TRBJ2-1; D is uncertain. Germline lookup yields CDR1 SGHTA and CDR2 FQGNSA. This CDR3 contains 17 residues. This CDR3 is CASSPPVASSSCNEQFF. The CDR3 nucleotides are TGTGCCAGCAGCCCTCCGGTGGCCTCCTCCTCCTGCAATGAGCAGTTCTTC.

The table lists this clonotype with a count of one. V gene TRBV7-2 combines with J gene TRBJ2-7; D possibly matches TRBD1 or TRBD2 (5 bases each). Trimming stripped 5 bases from V and 0 bases from J, with 14 bases between. CDR3 length: 15 amino acids. Germline loops: CDR1 SGHTA, CDR2 FQGNSA. The CDR3 nucleotides are TGTGCCAGCAGCGCCCGGGGCCTACTCTCCTACGAGCAGTACTTC. It encodes CASSARGLLSYEQYF.

This chain uses TRBV3-1 with TRBJ1-4; D not resolved. Germline V gene sequence: CDR1 LGHDT, CDR2 YNNKEL (reference sequence). V was trimmed by 0 bases and J by 0 bases, leaving 8 bases between them. CDR3 length equals 16 residues. CDR3 nucleotides: TGTGCCAGCAGCCAAGATGTTCCCGCAACTAATGAAAAACTGTTTTTT. Its translation is CASSQDVPATNEKLFF.

A few counts support this clonotype. The chain carries TRBV5-1 and TRBJ1-1, with TRBD1 matching over 7 bases. The CDR3 consists of 14 residues. CDR1 and CDR2 from the germline V gene are SGHRS and YFSETQ. With V trimmed by 5 bases and J by 4 bases, 8 bases remained unmatched. CDR3 protein: CASSYGTASTEAFF. The CDR3 DNA follows: TGCGCCAGCAGTTACGGGACAGCTTCCACTGAAGCTTTCTTT.

This clonotype was observed at least ten times. The genes are TRBV28 and TRBJ2-3; D is unresolved. CDR3 size: 15 residues. CDR1 is MDHEN and CDR2 is SYDVKM in the germline V gene. V was trimmed by 3 bases and J by 0 bases, leaving 10 bases between them. The CDR3 sequence is CASSFPGPSTDTQYF. CDR3 DNA sequence: TGTGCCAGCAGTTTCCCAGGACCTAGCACAGATACGCAGTATTTT.

By proportion, this clonotype is medium-sized. J is TRBJ2-3 and V is TRBV11-2; D is possibly TRBD1 (5 bases). The germline V gene encodes CDR1 SGHAT and CDR2 FQNNGV. V was trimmed by 3 bases and J by 0 bases, leaving 13 bases between them. The CDR3 consists of 16 residues. The CDR3 here is CASSLLLGPSTDTQYF. The CDR3 DNA is TGTGCCAGCAGCTTGTTACTGGGGCCTAGCACAGATACGCAGTATTTT.

This clonotype rates as medium-sized. The CDR3 here is CASSSYRVDAEQYV. CDR3 bases: TGTGCCAGCAGCTCGTACAGAGTCGACGCCGAGCAGTACGTC. The chain uses TRBV11-2 and TRBJ2-7; D unresolved. V was pared by 4 bases and J by 6 bases, with 16 bases between. CDR1 SGHAT and CDR2 FQNNGV come from the germline V gene. There are 14 residues in the CDR3.

By sample share, this clonotype is medium-sized (0.01 to 0.1%). The chain has TRBV28 and TRBJ2-1, with 13 bases aligning to TRBD2. CDR1 is MDHEN and CDR2 is SYDVKM in the germline V gene. Trimming at V came to 6 bases and at J to 8 bases, leaving 4 bases not matched to a gene. This CDR3 is built from 14 residues. CDR3 sequence reads: CASSGTSGVDEQFF. In DNA, the CDR3 is TGTGCCAGCAGCGGGACTAGCGGGGTTGATGAGCAGTTCTTC. Combining the CDR3 with reference TRBV28 and TRBJ2-1 gives the whole variable domain DVKVTQSSRYLVKRTGEKVFLECVQDMDHENMFWYRQDPGLGLRLIYFSYDVKMKEKGDIPEGYSVSREKKERFSLILESASTNQTSMYLCASSGTSGVDEQFFGPGTRLTVL.

Sample share makes this clonotype medium-sized (0.01 to 0.1%). The genes are TRBV4-1 and TRBJ2-7; TRBD1 agrees at 7 bases. CDR1 is MGHRA, CDR2 YSYEKL, per germline. The CDR3 is 15 residues long. The ends lost 1 base at V and 3 bases at J; junction bases unmatched: 6. Here the CDR3 reads CASSQGTGGLYEQYV. The CDR3 DNA follows: TGCGCCAGCAGCCAAGGGACAGGCGGACTCTACGAGCAGTACGTC.

The chain carries TRBV13 and TRBJ2-3; D remains unclear. Trimming shortened V by 2 bases and J by 2 bases, and 2 bases separated the two germline ends. This CDR3 has 12 amino acids. CDR1 is PRHDT and CDR2 is FYEKMQ in the germline V gene (reference sequence). Here the CDR3 DNA reads TGTGCCAGCAGCTTATACACAGATACGCAGTATTTT. It translates to CASSLYTDTQYF.

Sample share makes this clonotype medium-sized. The chain couples TRBV12-3 or TRBV12-4 to TRBJ1-1; D not certain. Trimming stripped 0 bases from V and 1 base from J, with 15 bases between. This CDR3 contains 17 residues. CDR3 region: CASSLASQVGANTEAFF. DNA of the CDR3: TGTGCCAGCAGTTTAGCGAGCCAGGTGGGAGCGAACACTGAAGCTTTCTTT.

This clonotype qualifies as medium-sized. The chain carries TRBV11-2 and TRBJ2-3; D is tentatively TRBD1 or TRBD2 (6 bases each). The germline V gene encodes CDR1 SGHAT and CDR2 FQNNGV. Trimming removed 1 base from V and 2 bases from J, with 13 bases in between. The CDR3 length is 16 residues. Here the CDR3 DNA reads TGTGCCAGCAGCTTAGTGCCGGGGGCGAACACAGATACGCAGTATTTT. It codes for CASSLVPGANTDTQYF.

For this clonotype: This could be a read error, since a much larger clone is one nucleotide away. This rearrangement joins TRBV30 to TRBJ2-3, with D hard to call. Germline CDR1 reads GTSNPN; CDR2 reads SVGIG (reference sequence). The CDR3 length is 15 residues. The CDR3 DNA is TGTGCCCGGAGTGTTGGATACCCCAGCACAGATACGCAGTATTTT. Translated: CARSVGYPSTDTQYF.

This clonotype is medium-sized (0.01 to 0.1%) by share. The chain combines TRBV28 with TRBJ2-5, with D possibly being TRBD1 or TRBD2 (5 bases each). The CDR3 loop spans 14 amino acids. CDR1 MDHEN and CDR2 SYDVKM come from the germline V gene. The V gene lost 5 bases and the J gene lost 3 bases, with 13 bases spanning the gap. The CDR3 here is CASSPSGPKETQYF. The CDR3, as DNA: TGTGCCAGCAGTCCTTCGGGGCCGAAAGAGACCCAGTACTTC.

This clonotype came up many times. The genes are TRBV20-1 and TRBJ2-3, with D unresolved. V was shortened by 2 bases and J by 0 bases, with 9 bases between the two germline ends. Germline CDR1 DFQATT, CDR2 SNEGSKA (reference sequence). This CDR3 spans 14 amino acids. CDR3 amino acids: CSARFRASTDTQYF. Written as DNA, the CDR3 is TGCAGTGCTAGATTTAGGGCCAGCACAGATACGCAGTATTTT.

The table lists this clonotype with many counts. CDR3 nucleotide sequence: TGTGCCAGCAGGGCCTTAGGTAGGGTCACTGAAGCTTTCTTT. It codes for CASRALGRVTEAFF. The gene calls are TRBV7-2 and TRBJ1-1; D is unclear. Looked up from germline, CDR1 is SGHTA and CDR2 is FQGNSA. This CDR3 contains 14 residues. With 6 bases removed from V and 4 bases from J, the gap between germline ends came to 15 bases.

This clonotype counts as medium-sized (0.01 to 0.1%). This chain links TRBV6-5 with TRBJ2-3; D unresolved. CDR1 is MNHEY, CDR2 SVGAGI, per germline. The CDR3 runs 15 residues. V was cut by 7 bases and J by 1 base, with 15 bases left in between. The CDR3 region has the DNA TGTGCCAGCACCTACAGTTCAGGCCGCACAGATACGCAGTATTTT. It specifies CASTYSSGRTDTQYF.